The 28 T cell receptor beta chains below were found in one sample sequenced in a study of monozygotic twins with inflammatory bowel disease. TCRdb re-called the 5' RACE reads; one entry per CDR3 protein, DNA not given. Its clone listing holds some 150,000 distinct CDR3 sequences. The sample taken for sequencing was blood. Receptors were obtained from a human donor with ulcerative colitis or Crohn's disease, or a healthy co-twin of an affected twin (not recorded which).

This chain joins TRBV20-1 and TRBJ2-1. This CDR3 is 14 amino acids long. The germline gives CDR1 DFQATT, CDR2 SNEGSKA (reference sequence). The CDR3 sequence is CSARGGRDFTEQFF.

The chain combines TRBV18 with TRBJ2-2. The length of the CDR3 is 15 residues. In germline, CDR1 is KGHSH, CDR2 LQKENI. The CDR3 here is CASSPGLANTGELFF. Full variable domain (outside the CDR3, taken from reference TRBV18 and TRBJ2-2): NAGVMQNPRHLVRRRGQEARLRCSPMKGHSHVYWYRQLPEEGLKFMVYLQKENIIDESGMPKERFSAEFPKEGPSILRIQQVVRGDSAAYFCASSPGLANTGELFFGEGSRLTVL.

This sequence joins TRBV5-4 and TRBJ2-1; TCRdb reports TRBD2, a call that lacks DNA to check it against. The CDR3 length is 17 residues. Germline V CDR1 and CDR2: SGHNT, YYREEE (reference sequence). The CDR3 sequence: CASSLQKNLVTGSEQFF.

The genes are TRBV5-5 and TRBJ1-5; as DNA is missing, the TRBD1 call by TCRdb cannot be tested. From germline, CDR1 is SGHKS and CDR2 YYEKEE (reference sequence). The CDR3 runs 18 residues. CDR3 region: CASSLVISGDRFLQPQHF. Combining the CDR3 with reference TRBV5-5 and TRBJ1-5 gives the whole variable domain DAGVTQSPTHLIKTRGQQVTLRCSPISGHKSVSWYQQVLGQGPQFIFQYYEKEERGRGNFPDRFSARQFPNYSSELNVNALLLGDSALYLCASSLVISGDRFLQPQHFGDGTRLSIL.

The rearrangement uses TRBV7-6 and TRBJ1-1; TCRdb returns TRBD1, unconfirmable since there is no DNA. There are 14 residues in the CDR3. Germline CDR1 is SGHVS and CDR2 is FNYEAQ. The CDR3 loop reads CASSFGTAHTEAFF.

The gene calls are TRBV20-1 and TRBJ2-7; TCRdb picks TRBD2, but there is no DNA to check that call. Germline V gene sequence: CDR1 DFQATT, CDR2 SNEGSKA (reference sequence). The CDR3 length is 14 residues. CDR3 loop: CSARDRGVAGEQYF.

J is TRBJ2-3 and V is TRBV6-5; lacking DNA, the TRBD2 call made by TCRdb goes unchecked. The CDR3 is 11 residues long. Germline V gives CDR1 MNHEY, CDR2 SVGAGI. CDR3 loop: CASRREDTQYF.

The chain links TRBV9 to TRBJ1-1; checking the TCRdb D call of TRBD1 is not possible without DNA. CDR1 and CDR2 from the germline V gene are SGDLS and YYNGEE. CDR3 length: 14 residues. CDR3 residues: CASSGQGAHTEAFF.

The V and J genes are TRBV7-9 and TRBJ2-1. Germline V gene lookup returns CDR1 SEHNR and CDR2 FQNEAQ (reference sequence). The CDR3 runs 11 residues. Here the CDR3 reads CASSPTNEQFF.

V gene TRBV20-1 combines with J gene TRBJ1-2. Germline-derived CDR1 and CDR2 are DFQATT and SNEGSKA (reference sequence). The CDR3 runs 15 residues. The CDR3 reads CSASAGESHNYGYTF.

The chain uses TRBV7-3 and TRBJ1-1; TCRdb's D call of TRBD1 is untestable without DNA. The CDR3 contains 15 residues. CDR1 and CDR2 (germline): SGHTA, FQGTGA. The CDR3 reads CASSLNGGRNTEAFF.

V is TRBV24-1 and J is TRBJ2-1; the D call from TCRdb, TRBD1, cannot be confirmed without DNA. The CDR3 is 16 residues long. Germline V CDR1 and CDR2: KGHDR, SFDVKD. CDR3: CATSDSRRVAYNEQFF.

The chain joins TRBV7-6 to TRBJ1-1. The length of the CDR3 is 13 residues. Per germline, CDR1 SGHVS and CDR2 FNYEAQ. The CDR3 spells CASSLVSDTEAFF.

This chain's CDR3 is CASKGVTNRGHYGYTF. The chain joins TRBV25-1 to TRBJ1-2; TCRdb picks TRBD1, but there is no DNA to check that call. Germline CDR1 is MGHDK and CDR2 is SYGVNS. CDR3 length: 16 residues.

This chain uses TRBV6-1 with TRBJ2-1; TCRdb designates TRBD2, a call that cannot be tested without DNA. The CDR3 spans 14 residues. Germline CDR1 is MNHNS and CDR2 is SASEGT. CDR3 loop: CASPQGLGTNEQFF.

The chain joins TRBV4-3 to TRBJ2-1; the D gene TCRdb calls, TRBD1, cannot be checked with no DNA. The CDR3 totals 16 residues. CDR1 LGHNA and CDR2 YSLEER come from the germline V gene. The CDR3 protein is CASSQDGTFPYHEQFF.

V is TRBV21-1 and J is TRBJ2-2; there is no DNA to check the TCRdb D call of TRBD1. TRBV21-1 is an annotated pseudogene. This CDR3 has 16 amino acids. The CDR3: CASSKEDRVNTGELFF.

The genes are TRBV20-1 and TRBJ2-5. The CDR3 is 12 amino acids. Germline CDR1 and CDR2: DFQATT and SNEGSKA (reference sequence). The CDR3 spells CSARKDTETQYF.

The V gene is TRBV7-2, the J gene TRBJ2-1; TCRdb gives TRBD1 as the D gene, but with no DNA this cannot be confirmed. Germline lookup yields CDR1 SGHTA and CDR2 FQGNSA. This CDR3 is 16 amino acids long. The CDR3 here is CASSLRRDRVSNEQFF.

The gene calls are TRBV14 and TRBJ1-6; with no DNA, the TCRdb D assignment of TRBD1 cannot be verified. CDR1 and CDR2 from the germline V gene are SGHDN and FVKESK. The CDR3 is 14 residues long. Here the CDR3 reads CASSQGRYNSPLHF.

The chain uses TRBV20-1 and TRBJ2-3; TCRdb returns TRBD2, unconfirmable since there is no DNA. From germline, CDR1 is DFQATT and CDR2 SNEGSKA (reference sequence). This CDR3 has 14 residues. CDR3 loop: CSVQNAGSSDTQYF.

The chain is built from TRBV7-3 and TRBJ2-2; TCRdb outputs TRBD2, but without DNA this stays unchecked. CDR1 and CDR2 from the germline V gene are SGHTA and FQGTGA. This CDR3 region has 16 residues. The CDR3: CASSLWGTRIPGELFF. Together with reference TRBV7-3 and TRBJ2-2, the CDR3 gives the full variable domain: GAGVSQTPSNKVTEKGKYVELRCDPISGHTALYWYRQSLGQGPEFLIYFQGTGAADDSGLPNDRFFAVRPEGSVSTLKIQRTERGDSAVYLCASSLWGTRIPGELFFGEGSRLTVL.

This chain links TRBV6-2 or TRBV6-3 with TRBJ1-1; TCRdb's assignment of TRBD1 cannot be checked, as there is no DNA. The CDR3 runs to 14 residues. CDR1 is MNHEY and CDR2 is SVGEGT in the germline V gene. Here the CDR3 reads CASSEGGANTEAFF.

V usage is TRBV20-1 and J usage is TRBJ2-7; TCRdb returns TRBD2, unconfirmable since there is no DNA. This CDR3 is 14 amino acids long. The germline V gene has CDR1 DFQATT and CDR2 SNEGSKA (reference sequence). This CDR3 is CSATGEENLREQYF.

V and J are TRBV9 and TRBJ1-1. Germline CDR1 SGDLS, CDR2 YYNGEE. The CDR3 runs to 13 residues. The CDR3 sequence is CASSRLSDTEAFF.

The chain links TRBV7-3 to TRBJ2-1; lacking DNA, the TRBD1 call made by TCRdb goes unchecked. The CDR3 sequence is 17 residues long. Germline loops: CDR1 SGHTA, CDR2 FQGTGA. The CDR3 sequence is CASSLFVGVAPNNEQFF. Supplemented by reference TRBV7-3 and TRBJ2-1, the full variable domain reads GAGVSQTPSNKVTEKGKYVELRCDPISGHTALYWYRQSLGQGPEFLIYFQGTGAADDSGLPNDRFFAVRPEGSVSTLKIQRTERGDSAVYLCASSLFVGVAPNNEQFFGPGTRLTVL.

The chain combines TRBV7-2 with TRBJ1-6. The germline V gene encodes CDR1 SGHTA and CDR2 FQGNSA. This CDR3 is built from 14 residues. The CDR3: CASSLGSNNSPLHF.

Here the CDR3 reads CASSYPAAAQYF. J is TRBJ2-5 and V is TRBV6-2 or TRBV6-3. The CDR3 spans 12 residues. Germline V gene data show CDR1 as MNHEY and CDR2 as SVGEGT.